The clone carrying this T cell receptor (beta chain) has a handful of counts. The data stem from a study of patients and donors after allogeneic stem cell transplantation. A single record per CDR3 protein comes from TCRdb applying MiXCR to the RT-PCR reads. This sample has hundreds of thousands of distinct CDR3 sequences, with about 38% found just once. From germline, CDR1 is LNHNV and CDR2 YYDKDF (reference sequence). The CDR3 has 16 amino acids. Trimming removed 3 bases at V and 4 bases at J, with 18 bases between. The V gene is TRBV15, the J gene TRBJ1-2; weak D call: TRBD1 (5 bases). The sample consisted of blood, either unsorted or a sorted T cell fraction (not recorded which). This clonotype originated in a human donor who was either an allogeneic HSCT recipient or a stem cell or donor lymphocyte infusion donor (not recorded which). It is not recorded whose cells these are; they may come from a transplant donor. Here the CDR3 reads CATSRGPWGITYGYTF. CDR3 DNA: TGTGCCACCAGCAGGGGCCCGTGGGGGATAACCTATGGCTACACCTTC.